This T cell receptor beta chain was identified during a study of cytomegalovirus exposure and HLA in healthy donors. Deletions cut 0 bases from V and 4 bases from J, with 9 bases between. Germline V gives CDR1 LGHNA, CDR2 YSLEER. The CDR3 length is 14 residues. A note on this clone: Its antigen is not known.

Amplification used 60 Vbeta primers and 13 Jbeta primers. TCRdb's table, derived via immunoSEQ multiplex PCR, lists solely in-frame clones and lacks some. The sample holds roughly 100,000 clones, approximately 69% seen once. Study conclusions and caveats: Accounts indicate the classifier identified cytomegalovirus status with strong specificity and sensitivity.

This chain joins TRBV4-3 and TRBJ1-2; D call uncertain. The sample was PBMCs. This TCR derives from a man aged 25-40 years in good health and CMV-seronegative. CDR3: CASSQDTGLYGYTF. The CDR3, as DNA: TGCGCCAGCAGCCAAGATACGGGTCTCTATGGCTACACCTTC.